Listed below are T cell receptor beta chains from one sample, sequenced in a study of T cells in Graves' hyperthyroidism and ophthalmopathy. TCRdb reanalysed the multiplex PCR reads using MiXCR and keeps one entry per CDR3 protein. The sample shows 600,000 or so distinct CDR3 sequences, 12% to 15% of them seen only once. Material for sequencing was blood. Receptors originate from a woman aged 18-29 years with Graves' ophthalmopathy. CDR3s include the opening cysteine and the closing phenylalanine or tryptophan. A D gene is named only where the DNA matches it firmly. Some rows have no size entry. The others give once, few or many, or a class for an expanded clone.

V gene,D gene,J gene,clone size,CDR3 protein,CDR3 DNA
TRBV5-1,-,TRBJ1-5,-,CASSPVAGGGNQPQHF,TGCGCCAGCAGCCCGGTAGCGGGAGGGGGTAATCAGCCCCAGCATTTT
TRBV20-1,-,TRBJ2-7,few,CSARDLVSSYEQYF,TGCAGTGCTAGAGATTTAGTATCCTCCTACGAGCAGTACTTC
TRBV30,-,TRBJ1-5,many,CAWSAYSNQPQHF,TGTGCCTGGAGTGCATATAGCAATCAGCCCCAGCATTTT
TRBV20-1,-,TRBJ1-4,few,CSALRGRGINEKLFF,TGCAGTGCCCTCAGGGGACGGGGTATTAATGAAAAACTGTTTTTT
TRBV6-1,-,TRBJ2-3,few,CASSYRIGQQYF,TGTGCCAGCAGTTATCGTATAGGACAGCAGTATTTT
TRBV13,-,TRBJ1-5,-,CASSLGITGFQPQHF,TGTGCCAGCAGCTTAGGTATCACAGGGTTTCAGCCCCAGCATTTT
TRBV7-9,TRBD1,TRBJ2-1,many,CASSWDSHNEQFF,TGTGCCAGCAGCTGGGACAGCCACAATGAGCAGTTCTTC
TRBV4-1,TRBD2,TRBJ2-1,few,CASSLRTSGRAPNYNEQFF,TGCGCCAGCAGCCTTAGGACTAGCGGGAGGGCCCCTAATTACAATGAGCAGTTCTTC
TRBV3-1,-,TRBJ2-3,-,CASSSEEGGTDTQYF,TGTGCCAGCAGCTCCGAAGAGGGTGGCACAGATACGCAGTATTTT
TRBV27,TRBD1,TRBJ1-1,many,CASSAGGVVMNTEAFF,TGTGCCAGCAGTGCAGGGGGCGTTGTGATGAACACTGAAGCTTTCTTT
TRBV3-1,-,TRBJ1-1,few,CASNHLGLEAFF,TGTGCCAGCAACCATTTAGGGCTTGAAGCTTTCTTT
TRBV28,TRBD1,TRBJ2-7,many,CASSFRDRDSGQYF,TGTGCCAGCAGTTTCAGGGACAGGGATTCCGGGCAGTACTTC
TRBV28,-,TRBJ2-7,many,CASSSFAISYEQYF,TGTGCCAGCAGCTCGTTTGCGATCTCCTACGAGCAGTACTTC
TRBV7-2,-,TRBJ2-1,many,CASSPDGPLLSYNEQFF,TGTGCCAGCAGCCCCGATGGGCCCCTCCTCTCCTACAATGAGCAGTTCTTC
TRBV11-1,-,TRBJ2-7,few,CASSQVGSVGQYF,TGCGCCAGCAGCCAAGTGGGAAGTGTTGGGCAGTACTTC
TRBV2,-,TRBJ2-1,many,CASSESVSAVSYNEQFF,TGTGCCAGCAGTGAAAGTGTTAGCGCCGTCTCCTACAATGAGCAGTTCTTC
TRBV7-9,TRBD2,TRBJ2-2,-,CASSTRGLAGTGELFF,TGTGCCAGCAGCACCCGGGGACTAGCCGGCACCGGGGAGCTGTTTTTT
TRBV6-1,-,TRBJ2-3,-,CASRRNTDTQYF,TGTGCCAGTCGCCGAAACACAGATACGCAGTATTTT
TRBV12-3/TRBV12-4,TRBD1,TRBJ2-7,-,CASSYGQGLPYEQYF,TGTGCCAGCAGCTACGGACAGGGGCTTCCCTACGAGCAGTACTTC
TRBV7-3,TRBD1,TRBJ1-1,many,CASSPRGGDRNMNTEAFF,TGTGCCAGCAGCCCCAGGGGGGGGGACAGAAACATGAACACTGAAGCTTTCTTT
TRBV27,-,TRBJ1-5,-,CASSFNSRNGGGNQPQHF,TGTGCCAGCAGTTTTAACAGCCGCAACGGAGGGGGCAATCAGCCCCAGCATTTT
TRBV9,-,TRBJ2-1,-,CASSVGAGLNEQFF,TGTGCCAGCAGCGTAGGGGCAGGACTCAATGAGCAGTTCTTC
TRBV30,-,TRBJ1-4,many,CAWTGGPLANEKLFF,TGTGCCTGGACAGGAGGTCCTCTTGCTAATGAAAAACTGTTTTTT
TRBV11-1,TRBD1,TRBJ2-2,many,CASSSPGGWTGELFF,TGTGCCAGCAGCTCCCCAGGGGGCTGGACCGGGGAGCTGTTTTTT
TRBV4-3,-,TRBJ1-5,many,CASSQDVARAQHF,TGCGCCAGCAGCCAAGATGTCGCCAGGGCCCAGCATTTT
TRBV7-2,TRBD2,TRBJ2-7,many,CASSFIAGMVDEQYF,TGTGCCAGCAGCTTTATAGCGGGAATGGTTGACGAGCAGTACTTC
TRBV2,-,TRBJ1-3,many,CASTLDSGNTIYF,TGTGCCAGCACCCTGGACTCTGGAAACACCATATATTTT
TRBV5-4,TRBD1,TRBJ2-7,-,CASSFESTGFVREQYF,TGTGCCAGCAGCTTCGAATCGACAGGGTTTGTACGCGAGCAGTACTTC
TRBV28,-,TRBJ2-2,many,CASLGGNTGELFF,TGTGCCAGCCTAGGGGGGAACACCGGGGAGCTGTTTTTT
TRBV11-2,-,TRBJ1-1,many,CASSKRGSGTEAFF,TGTGCCAGCAGCAAGCGCGGTTCGGGCACTGAAGCTTTCTTT
TRBV13,-,TRBJ1-1,-,CASRSEMNTEAFF,TGTGCCAGCAGATCAGAGATGAACACTGAAGCTTTCTTT
TRBV12-5,TRBD1,TRBJ2-1,few,CASGLGQGKYNEQFF,TGTGCTAGTGGCCTGGGACAGGGTAAATACAATGAGCAGTTCTTC
TRBV20-1,TRBD2,TRBJ2-7,many,CSARGLAAPGDEQYF,TGCAGTGCTAGGGGACTAGCGGCGCCCGGCGACGAGCAGTACTTC
TRBV18,-,TRBJ1-1,many,CASSPREEVYTEAFF,TGTGCCAGCTCACCACGAGAGGAGGTTTATACTGAAGCTTTCTTT
TRBV24-1,-,TRBJ2-1,-,CATSTPWNGEQFF,TGTGCCACCAGTACCCCTTGGAACGGTGAGCAGTTCTTC
TRBV11-2,-,TRBJ1-1,many,CASSIRGSEAFF,TGTGCCAGCAGCATCAGGGGCAGTGAAGCTTTCTTT
TRBV20-1,-,TRBJ1-5,many,CSVGQGADHNQPQHF,TGCAGTGTAGGGCAAGGGGCTGACCACAATCAGCCCCAGCATTTT
TRBV27,-,TRBJ1-5,-,CASSPPEGEGNQPQHF,TGTGCCAGCAGCCCCCCTGAGGGGGAAGGCAATCAGCCCCAGCATTTT
TRBV28,-,TRBJ2-5,many,CASSPGAKISETQYF,TGTGCCAGCAGTCCTGGGGCTAAGATCTCGGAGACCCAGTACTTC
TRBV7-9,TRBD2,TRBJ2-5,many,CASAPGLAKETQYF,TGTGCCAGCGCCCCGGGACTAGCTAAAGAGACCCAGTACTTC
TRBV10-3,TRBD2,TRBJ2-1,many,CAISPLLAGEGGEQFF,TGTGCCATCAGCCCTCTACTAGCGGGAGAAGGTGGTGAGCAGTTCTTC
TRBV6-4,-,TRBJ2-1,-,CASSQGTTLNNEQFF,TGTGCCAGCAGTCAGGGGACCACCCTTAACAATGAGCAGTTCTTC
TRBV20-1,-,TRBJ2-5,many,CSARVNRVLPRETQYF,TGCAGTGCTAGAGTCAACAGGGTCCTGCCGCGGGAGACCCAGTACTTC
TRBV12-3/TRBV12-4,-,TRBJ1-2,many,CASSPGGLSYGYTF,TGTGCCAGCAGCCCGGGAGGGCTCAGCTATGGCTACACCTTC
TRBV7-3,-,TRBJ1-1,many,CASSLRQRNTEAFF,TGTGCCAGCAGCTTAAGGCAGAGGAACACTGAAGCTTTCTTT
TRBV30,-,TRBJ2-1,many,CASVDGVINEQFF,TGTGCCTCAGTAGACGGGGTCATTAATGAGCAGTTCTTC
TRBV28,-,TRBJ2-7,many,CASSLGGSGTERYEQYF,TGTGCCAGCAGTTTAGGGGGATCCGGGACGGAACGTTACGAGCAGTACTTC
TRBV29-1,TRBD1,TRBJ2-1,-,CSALRDRGGGQFF,TGCAGCGCCTTGCGGGACAGGGGAGGGGGGCAGTTCTTC
TRBV7-9,-,TRBJ2-5,-,CASSPFSRQETQYF,TGTGCCAGCAGCCCCTTTAGTAGGCAAGAGACCCAGTACTTC
TRBV7-2,-,TRBJ2-7,many,CASSLGGGGGRNYEQYF,TGTGCCAGCAGCTTAGGAGGGGGAGGGGGGCGCAACTACGAGCAGTACTTC
TRBV4-3,TRBD1,TRBJ1-2,many,CASSPRTGSGYGYTF,TGCGCCAGCAGCCCCAGGACAGGGTCGGGTTATGGCTACACCTTC
TRBV27,-,TRBJ1-5,many,CASSFAGQGSNQPQHF,TGTGCCAGCAGTTTCGCAGGCCAGGGATCCAATCAGCCCCAGCATTTT
TRBV6-2/TRBV6-3,-,TRBJ1-5,many,CASRHLQGPNQPQHF,TGTGCCAGCAGACATCTACAGGGCCCTAATCAGCCCCAGCATTTT
TRBV9,TRBD1,TRBJ1-1,-,CASSVGGGTGTEAFF,TGTGCCAGCAGCGTAGGGGGGGGGACAGGGACTGAAGCTTTCTTT
TRBV5-4,-,TRBJ2-1,-,CASSNPLTGRKYNEQFF,TGTGCCAGCAGCAACCCACTAACGGGACGAAAATACAATGAGCAGTTCTTC
TRBV12-3/TRBV12-4,-,TRBJ1-1,many,CASSPRDTSGHLNTEAFF,TGTGCCAGCAGTCCACGCGACACGTCAGGTCACTTGAACACTGAAGCTTTCTTT